A selection of T cell receptor beta chains follows, all from one sample in a study of T cells in localized non-small cell lung cancer. TCRdb keeps only in-frame clones here, not all; method: immunoSEQ multiplex PCR. The sample lists tens of thousands of clones, roughly 90% occurring once. This specimen consisted of peripheral blood, obtained before any cancer treatment. The receptors here all came from a female donor at least 60 years old with stage I squamous cell lung carcinoma. CDR3s leave out the opening cysteine and the closing phenylalanine or tryptophan. The order of the fields is V gene, clone size, CDR3 protein. Only part of the rows carry a size: once, few, many, or a class if the clone is expanded.

>TRBV6-5|-
ASSYSQGGQF
>TRBV19|-
ASKAGGPKDEQY
>TRBV11-3|once
ASSPSWGANSGANVLT
>TRBV5-1|-
ASTSGSTDTQY
>TRBV5-5|-
ASSLAGAANYGYT
>TRBV6-5|-
ASSSQDRGLGEQF
>TRBV5-1|few
ASSQGLAGSGANVLT
>TRBV5-4|-
ASSLVGRESIQY
>TRBV6-1|-
ASSESVGQGSETQY
>TRBV6-6|-
ASTLAGVTDTQY
>TRBV27|-
ATAARASYEQY
>TRBV30|-
AWSATAKNIQY
>TRBV7-2|-
ASSQGAGASAKNIQY
>TRBV18|-
ASSPSGNTEAF
>TRBV6-4|-
ASSPDNGYGYT
>TRBV13|-
ASSLSGRPPYEQY
>TRBV4-2|-
ASSQEGPTGNSYEQY
>TRBV20-1|-
SVYPEAF
>TRBV7-2|-
ASSLQGLGYT
>TRBV7-2|few
ASTRLAGVEYEQY
>TRBV4-1|-
ASSQELPSGTQAGARHYEQY
>TRBV12-5|once
ASGLAGGEQY
>TRBV19|-
ASERDRGAKGYT
>TRBV7-2|-
ASRPGRGQYTEAF
>TRBV5-3|-
ARSPGQERTEAF
>TRBV29-1|-
SVGGNYGYT
>TRBV5-4|-
ASSLGFRDSPLH
>TRBV19|-
ASSIFGLGAGRTGELF
>TRBV25-1|-
ASSVPGLAVREQF
>TRBV19|-
ASSILTGTGTYEQY
>TRBV11-2|-
ASSLVVDRGGYT
>TRBV30|-
AWSASTYNEKLF
>TRBV12-5|-
ASGSPQRTGELF
>TRBV14|-
ASSLGLVGEQY
>TRBV5-1|-
ASSTTGTNPDTQY
>TRBV27|-
ASSPRQGIVNEQY
>TRBV6-5|-
ASSTTGGYT
>TRBV19|-
ASSIASGLADTQY
>TRBV4-3|few
ASSQVAGYGYT
>TRBV5-4|-
ASSKPGQVGTGELF
>TRBV6-8|few
ASSASQPRTTEAF
>TRBV4-1|-
ASSQHPSGRANEQF
>TRBV30|once
AWSVPGQGAWGKNIQY
>TRBV14|-
ASSQHSGANVLT
>TRBV18|few
ASSPPPGYEQY
>TRBV30|-
AWSKGQGYGYT
>TRBV10-1|-
ASSEEWAGRNIQY
>TRBV7-6|-
ASSLVGTSGSGTGELF
>TRBV4-3|-
ASSQVQGKNGYT
>TRBV7-2|-
ASSLNTASGNTIY
>TRBV7-3|-
ASSSTSGANTGELF
>TRBV30|-
AWSVKAGHTGELF
>TRBV6-5|-
ASSYRGANEQY
>TRBV30|-
AWRVWGTPTDEQY
>TRBV27|-
ASSPSSLAGVDEQF